This T cell receptor (beta chain) was sequenced during a study of cytotoxic CD8 clonotypes in ibrutinib-treated CLL. TCRdb's copy holds only in-frame clones and misses some; the assay was immunoSEQ multiplex PCR. This table holds around 160,000 clones, 70% to 85% found once. V dropped 10 bases and J dropped 2 bases, with 15 bases sitting between them. The CDR3 length is 14 residues. From germline, CDR1 is MDHEN and CDR2 SYDVKM. The V and J genes are TRBV28 and TRBJ1-5; the D gene is possibly TRBD1 (5 bases). Sequences were derived from PBMCs, sampled after 12 months of ibrutinib treatment. This TCR was recovered from a human donor with chronic lymphocytic leukemia. CDR3 residues: CAITGHWGNQPQHF. Written as DNA, the CDR3 is TGTGCCATTACGGGGCACTGGGGCAATCAGCCCCAGCATTTT.